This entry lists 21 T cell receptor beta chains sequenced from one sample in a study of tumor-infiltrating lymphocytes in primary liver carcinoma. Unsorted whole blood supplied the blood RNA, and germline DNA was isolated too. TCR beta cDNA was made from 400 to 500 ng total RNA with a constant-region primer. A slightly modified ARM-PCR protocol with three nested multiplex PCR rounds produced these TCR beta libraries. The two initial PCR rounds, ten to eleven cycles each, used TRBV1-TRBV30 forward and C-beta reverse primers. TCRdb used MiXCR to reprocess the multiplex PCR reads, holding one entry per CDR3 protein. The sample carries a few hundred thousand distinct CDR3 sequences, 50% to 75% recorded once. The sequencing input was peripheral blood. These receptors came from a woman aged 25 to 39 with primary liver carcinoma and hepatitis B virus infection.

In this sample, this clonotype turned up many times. DNA of the CDR3: TGTGCCAGCATGTTCAGGGGGTATACTGAAGCTTTCTTT. Amino acids: CASMFRGYTEAFF. The rearrangement uses TRBV6-1 and TRBJ1-1; 7 bases line up with TRBD1. The CDR3 has 13 amino acids. V shed 7 bases and J 5 bases; nucleotides not matched to a gene: 7. Germline assignment: CDR1 MNHNS and CDR2 SASEGT.

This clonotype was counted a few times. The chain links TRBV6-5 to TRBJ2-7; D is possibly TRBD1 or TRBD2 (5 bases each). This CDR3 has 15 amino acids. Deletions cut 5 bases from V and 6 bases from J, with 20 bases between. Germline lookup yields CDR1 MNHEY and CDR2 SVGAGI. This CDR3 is CASSQGGMSRGEQYF. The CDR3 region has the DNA TGTGCCAGCAGTCAAGGCGGCATGTCGAGGGGCGAGCAGTACTTC.

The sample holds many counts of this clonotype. CDR3 sequence: CSVPGQGHEKLFF. The CDR3 DNA reads TGCAGCGTTCCGGGACAGGGCCATGAAAAACTGTTTTTT. V and J are TRBV29-1 and TRBJ1-4; 9 bases align to TRBD1. The junction had 4 bases not matched to a gene; V was cut back by 5 bases and J by 6 bases. Per germline, CDR1 SQVTM and CDR2 ANQGSEA. CDR3 size: 13 residues. The entire variable domain, with the rest obtained from reference TRBV29-1 and TRBJ1-4, is as follows: SAVISQKPSRDICQRGTSLTIQCQVDSQVTMMFWYRQQPGQSLTLIATANQGSEATYESGFVIDKFPISRPNLTFSTLTVSNMSPEDSSIYLCSVPGQGHEKLFFGSGTQLSVL.

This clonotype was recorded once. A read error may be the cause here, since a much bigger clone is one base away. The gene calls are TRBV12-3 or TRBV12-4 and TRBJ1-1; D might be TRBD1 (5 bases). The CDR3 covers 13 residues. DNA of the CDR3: TGTACCAGCAGTTTACAGGAGGGAGCCGAAGCTTTCTTT. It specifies CTSSLQEGAEAFF.

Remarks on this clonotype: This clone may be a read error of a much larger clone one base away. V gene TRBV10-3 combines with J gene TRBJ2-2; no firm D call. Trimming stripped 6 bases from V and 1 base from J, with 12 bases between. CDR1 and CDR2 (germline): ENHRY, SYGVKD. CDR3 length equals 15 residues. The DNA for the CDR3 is TGTGCCATCAGAAGTGACACCCTGAACACCGGGGAGCTGTTTTTT. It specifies CAIRSDTLNTGELFF.

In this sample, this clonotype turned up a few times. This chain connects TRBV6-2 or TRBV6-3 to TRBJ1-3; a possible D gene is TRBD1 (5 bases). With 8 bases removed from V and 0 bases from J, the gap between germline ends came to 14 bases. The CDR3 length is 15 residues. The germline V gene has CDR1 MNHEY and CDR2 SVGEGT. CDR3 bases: TGTGCCAGCCAACCTGGTGACAGCTCTGGAAACACCATATATTTT. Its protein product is CASQPGDSSGNTIYF.

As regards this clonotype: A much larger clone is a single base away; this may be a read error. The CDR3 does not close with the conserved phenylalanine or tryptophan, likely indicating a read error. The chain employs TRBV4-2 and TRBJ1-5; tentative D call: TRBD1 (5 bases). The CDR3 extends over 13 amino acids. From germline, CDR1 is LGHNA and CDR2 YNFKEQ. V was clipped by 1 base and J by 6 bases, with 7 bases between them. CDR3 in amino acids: CASSQGGGQPQHS. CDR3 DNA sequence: TGTGCCAGCAGCCAAGGGGGGGGTCAGCCCCAGCATTCT.

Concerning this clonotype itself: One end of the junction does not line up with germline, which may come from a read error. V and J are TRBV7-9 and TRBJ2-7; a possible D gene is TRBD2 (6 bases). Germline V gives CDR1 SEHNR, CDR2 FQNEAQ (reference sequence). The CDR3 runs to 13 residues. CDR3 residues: CASGDGLSYEQYF. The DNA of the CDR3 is TGTGCCAGCGGAGACGGACTATCCTACGAGCAGTATTTC.

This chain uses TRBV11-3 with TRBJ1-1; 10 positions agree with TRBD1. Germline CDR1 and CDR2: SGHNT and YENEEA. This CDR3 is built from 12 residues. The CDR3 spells CDTRTGGTEAFF. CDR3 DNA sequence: TGTGACACCAGGACAGGGGGCACTGAAGCTTTCTTT. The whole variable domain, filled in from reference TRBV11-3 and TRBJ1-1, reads EAGVVQSPRYKIIEKKQPVAFWCNPISGHNTLYWYLQNLGQGPELLIRYENEEAVDDSQLPKDRFSAERLKGVDSTLKIQPAELGDSAVYLCDTRTGGTEAFFGQGTRLTVV.

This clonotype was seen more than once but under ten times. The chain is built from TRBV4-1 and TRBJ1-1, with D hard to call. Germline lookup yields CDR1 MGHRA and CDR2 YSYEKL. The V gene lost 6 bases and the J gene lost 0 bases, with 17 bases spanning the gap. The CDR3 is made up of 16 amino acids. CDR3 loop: CASRNLGRSLNTEAFF. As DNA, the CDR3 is TGCGCCAGCAGGAATCTTGGGCGCAGTTTGAACACTGAAGCTTTCTTT.

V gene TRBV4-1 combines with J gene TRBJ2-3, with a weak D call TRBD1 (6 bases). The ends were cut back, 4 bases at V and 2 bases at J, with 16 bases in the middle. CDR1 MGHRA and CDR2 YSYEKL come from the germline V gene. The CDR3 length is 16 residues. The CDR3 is CASSRGPDWNTDTQYF. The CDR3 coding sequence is TGCGCCAGCAGCCGGGGGCCTGACTGGAACACAGATACGCAGTATTTT.

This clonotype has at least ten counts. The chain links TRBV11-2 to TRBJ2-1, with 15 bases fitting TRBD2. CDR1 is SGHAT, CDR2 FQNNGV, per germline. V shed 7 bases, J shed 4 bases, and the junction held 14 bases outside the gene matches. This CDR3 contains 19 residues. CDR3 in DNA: TGTGCCAGCAACTGGGGGGGGGAAGGACTAGCGGGAGGGTACAATGAGCAGTTCTTC. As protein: CASNWGGEGLAGGYNEQFF.

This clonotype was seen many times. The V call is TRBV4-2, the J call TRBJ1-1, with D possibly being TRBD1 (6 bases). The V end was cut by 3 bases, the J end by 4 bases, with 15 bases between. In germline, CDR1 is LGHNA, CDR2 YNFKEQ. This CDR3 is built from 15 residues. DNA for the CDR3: TGTGCCAGCAGCCAGGGGGGCAGGTCGGTCACTGAAGCTTTCTTT. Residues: CASSQGGRSVTEAFF.

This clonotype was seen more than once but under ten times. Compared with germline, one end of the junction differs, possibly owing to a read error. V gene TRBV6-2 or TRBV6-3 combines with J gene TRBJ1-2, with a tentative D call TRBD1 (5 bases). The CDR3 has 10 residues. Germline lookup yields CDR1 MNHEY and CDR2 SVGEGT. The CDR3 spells CASGDYGYIF. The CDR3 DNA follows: TGTGCCAGCGGGGACTATGGCTACATCTTC.

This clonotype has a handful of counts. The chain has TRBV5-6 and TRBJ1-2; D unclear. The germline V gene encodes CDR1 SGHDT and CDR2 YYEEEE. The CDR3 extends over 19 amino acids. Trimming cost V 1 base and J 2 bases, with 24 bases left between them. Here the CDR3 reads CASSLLTGVNRRGNYGYTF. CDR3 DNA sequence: TGTGCCAGCAGCTTGCTGACGGGAGTTAACAGACGGGGAAACTATGGCTACACCTTC.

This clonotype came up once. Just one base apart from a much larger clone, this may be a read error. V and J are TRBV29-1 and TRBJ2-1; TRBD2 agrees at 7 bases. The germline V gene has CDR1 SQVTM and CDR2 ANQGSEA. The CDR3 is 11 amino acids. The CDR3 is CSVPTVTSFVF. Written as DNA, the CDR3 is TGCAGCGTTCCAACCGTGACTAGCTTCGTCTTC.

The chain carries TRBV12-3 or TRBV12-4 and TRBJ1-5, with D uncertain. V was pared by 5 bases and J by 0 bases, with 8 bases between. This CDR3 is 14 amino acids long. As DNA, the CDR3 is TGTGCCAGCAGTAGTGCTTATAGCAATCAGCCCCAGCATTTT. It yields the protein CASSSAYSNQPQHF.

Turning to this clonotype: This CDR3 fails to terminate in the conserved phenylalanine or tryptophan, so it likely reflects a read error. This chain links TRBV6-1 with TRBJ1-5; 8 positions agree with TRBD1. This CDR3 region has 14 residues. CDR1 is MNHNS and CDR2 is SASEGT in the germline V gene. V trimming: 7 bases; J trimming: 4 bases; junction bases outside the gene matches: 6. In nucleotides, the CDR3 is TGTGCCAGCACTGGACAGGGCCGAAATCAGCCCCAGCATTCT. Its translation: CASTGQGRNQPQHS.

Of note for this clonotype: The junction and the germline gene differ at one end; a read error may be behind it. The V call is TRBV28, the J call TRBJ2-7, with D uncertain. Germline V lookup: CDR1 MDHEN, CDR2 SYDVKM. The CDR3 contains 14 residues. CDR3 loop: CAGSIPSRTYEQYF. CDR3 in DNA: TGTGCCGGCAGCATCCCAAGCCGGACCTACGAGCAGTACTTC.

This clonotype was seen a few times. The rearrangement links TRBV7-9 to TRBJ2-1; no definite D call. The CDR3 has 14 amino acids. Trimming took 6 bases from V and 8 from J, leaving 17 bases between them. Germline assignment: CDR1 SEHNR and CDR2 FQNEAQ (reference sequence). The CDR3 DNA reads TGTGCCAGCAGGAACCCCCAGTGGTCGCATGAGCAGTTCTTC. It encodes CASRNPQWSHEQFF.

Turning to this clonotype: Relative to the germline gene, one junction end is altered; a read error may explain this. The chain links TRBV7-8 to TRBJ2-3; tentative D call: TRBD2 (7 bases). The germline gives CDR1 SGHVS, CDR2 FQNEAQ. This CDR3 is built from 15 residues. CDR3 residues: CASSLVGGHTGTQYF. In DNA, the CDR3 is TGTGCCAGCAGCTTAGTCGGGGGGCACACAGGTACGCAGTATTTT.